This paragraph reports one TCR beta chain. No antigen is known for it. The V segment lost 4 bases and the J segment 4 bases; nucleotides outside the gene matches: 8. The CDR3 sequence is 14 residues long. Germline CDR1 and CDR2: SGHNT and YYREEE (reference sequence). Naive CD4+ T cells were purified with Tregs depleted by CD25. TCRdb independently ran MiXCR on the 5' RACE reads; one entry per CDR3 protein. This repertoire shows tens of thousands of distinct CDR3 sequences, roughly a quarter found once; its top ten account for approximately 3.4%. Study results and limitations: Tumor memory CD4+ T cell TCR gene usage was found to cluster with blood and lymph node memory CD4+ cells and with lymph node naive CD4+ cells. The larger cohort examined one V-J beta rearrangement, not whole repertoires. Tumor Treg TCRs overlapped most with tumor naive CD4+ cells.

This chain joins TRBV5-4 and TRBJ2-7; the match to TRBD1 covers 7 bases. The receptor was isolated from a female donor with breast cancer. The sample taken for sequencing was tumor-infiltrating naive CD4+ T cells sorted from the breast tumor. Documented subset: naive CD4+ T cells, CD4+CD45RA+CD25-. This CDR3 reads CASSRQTGPYEQYF. The CDR3, as DNA: TGTGCCAGCAGCAGACAGACAGGGCCGTACGAGCAGTACTTC.